This T cell receptor beta chain is drawn from a study of CD8+ T cells in alopecia areata. Study-level results: Clonality in lesional scalp, especially alopecia totalis/universalis, exceeded that of normal scalp.

A note on this clone: Its cognate antigen is unknown.

As the sequencing template, cDNA was produced by extracting RNA and reverse transcribing it. Assay used: immunoSEQ multiplex PCR; TCRdb lists only in-frame clones, some missing. In the table there are some 150,000 clones, around 64% of which are singletons. Alopecia areata patients provided lesional scalp punch biopsies and peripheral blood, both collected for the study. Researchers picked out CD4+ and CD8+ T cells from PBMCs by sorting. V dropped 2 bases and J dropped 3; count of bases not matched to a gene: 5. Germline loops: CDR1 LNHDA, CDR2 SQIVND (reference sequence). CDR3 size: 16 residues. The sample here was CD8+ T cells sorted from blood, taken at week 0. This clonotype was sampled from a human donor with alopecia areata. The V gene is TRBV19, the J gene TRBJ2-5; TRBD2 aligns across 11 bases. The CDR3 DNA reads as TGTGCCAGTAGTATAACGGGTAGCGGGAGGGAAGAGACCCAGTACTTC. Residues: CASSITGSGREETQYF.